This T cell receptor beta chain emerged from a study of blood T cells in healthy people across ages. A J-beta primer mix and a sample-barcoded 5' primer were used in a second PCR of roughly 6 to 11 cycles. TCRdb called the 5' RACE reads again in MiXCR, with one record for every CDR3 protein. The sample includes 1.5 million or so distinct CDR3 sequences, about 43% of them seen just once. CDR1 is LGHNA and CDR2 is YNFKEQ in the germline V gene. This CDR3 is 17 amino acids long. Trimming left V 0 bases short and J 0 bases short, with 15 bases between. This chain uses TRBV4-2 with TRBJ2-7; D is ambiguous. The sequencing sample was made of blood. The TCR sequence derives from a woman in her late teens or twenties in good health. The CDR3 region has the DNA TGTGCCAGCAGCCAAGATCTGACGTTTCAAAGCTCCTACGAGCAGTACTTC. Translating it yields CASSQDLTFQSSYEQYF.